This T cell receptor (beta chain) was recorded in a study of cytomegalovirus exposure and HLA in healthy donors. This clone was seen more than once but under ten times. The antigen remains undetermined. With 60 Vbeta and 13 Jbeta primers, the PCR was carried out. The data were produced by immunoSEQ multiplex PCR, yet TCRdb's version contains in-frame clones alone and is incomplete. Here the sample spans about 200,000 clones, over 60% being singletons. Regarding the study as a whole: The classifier was said to identify cytomegalovirus status with high specificity and sensitivity. Within an earlier analysis, most TCR beta V segments proved productive either about 87% or about 30% of the time. The records held CMV serostatus as the only immune exposure information. Specificity for CMV antigens was confirmed in vitro for a few of the CMV-associated chains.

Trimming pared 0 bases from V and 0 bases from J, leaving 7 bases between. Germline V gene sequence: CDR1 MRHNA, CDR2 SNTAGT. This CDR3 is built from 15 residues. The sequence was obtained from a male donor in good health and CMV-seronegative. The genes are TRBV6-4 and TRBJ2-3; weak D call: TRBD2 (5 bases). The sequencing sample was made of PBMCs. The CDR3 DNA follows: TGTGCCAGCAGTGACTCCGGCGGGAGCACAGATACGCAGTATTTT. Its translation is CASSDSGGSTDTQYF.